This TCR beta chain derives from a study of T cells in Graves' hyperthyroidism and ophthalmopathy. The study, taken as a whole, reports: A model built on 13 V-J features separated ophthalmopathy from stable hyperthyroidism.

There are many counts of this clonotype. The antigen is unknown. RNA transcripts provided the source from which TCR beta CDR3 regions were amplified. RT-PCR in the first round (using the HTBI primer set) targeted the TCR CDR3. Each CDR3 protein is one row after TCRdb ran MiXCR on the multiplex PCR reads. The data contain 450,000 to 600,000 distinct CDR3 sequences, roughly 15% of them seen just once; the ten biggest clones take up roughly 14%. Germline CDR1 and CDR2: SNHLY and FYNNEI. The CDR3 contains 15 residues. Losses at the gene ends were 10 bases for V and 4 bases for J; bases not matched to a gene: 11. Absent ophthalmopathy progression within 18 months defined stable Graves' hyperthyroidism. Hyperthyroidism was newly diagnosed in patients aged 18 to 65 (duration under 2 months). It was 8 to 10 ml of fresh peripheral blood that supplied the PBMCs.

The clonotype originates from a middle-aged woman with Graves' hyperthyroidism. The specimen was blood. V usage is TRBV2 and J usage is TRBJ2-3; 10 bases are a match to TRBD2. CDR3 nucleotides: TGTGCCACTCTTATAGCGGGAGGCCCCTCAGATACGCAGTATTTT. Amino acids: CATLIAGGPSDTQYF.